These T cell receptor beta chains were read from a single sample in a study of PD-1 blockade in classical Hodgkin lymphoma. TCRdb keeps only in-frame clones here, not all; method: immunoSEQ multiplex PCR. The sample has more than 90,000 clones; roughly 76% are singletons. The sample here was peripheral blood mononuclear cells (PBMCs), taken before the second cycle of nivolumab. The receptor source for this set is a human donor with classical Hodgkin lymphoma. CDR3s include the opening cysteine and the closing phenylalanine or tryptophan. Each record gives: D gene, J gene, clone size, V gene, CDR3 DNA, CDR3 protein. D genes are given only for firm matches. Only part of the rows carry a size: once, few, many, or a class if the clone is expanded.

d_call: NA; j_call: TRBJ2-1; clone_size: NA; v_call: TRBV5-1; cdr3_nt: TGCGCCAGCAGCTTCACGGGACCGGATCACAATGAGCAGTTCTTC; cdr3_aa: CASSFTGPDHNEQFF
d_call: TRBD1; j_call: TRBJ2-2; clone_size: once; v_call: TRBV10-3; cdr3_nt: TGTGCCATCAGTGAGTTCACAGGGGTGGGGACCGGGGAGCTGTTTTTT; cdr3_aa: CAISEFTGVGTGELFF
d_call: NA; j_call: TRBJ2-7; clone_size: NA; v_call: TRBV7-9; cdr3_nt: TGTGCCAGCACTTCTAGCTCTAACCTCTACGAGCAGTACTTC; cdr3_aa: CASTSSSNLYEQYF
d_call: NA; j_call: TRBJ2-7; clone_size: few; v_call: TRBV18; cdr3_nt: TGTGCCAGCTCACCACCGGGGGGTAGCTCCTACGAGCAGTACTTC; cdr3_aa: CASSPPGGSSYEQYF
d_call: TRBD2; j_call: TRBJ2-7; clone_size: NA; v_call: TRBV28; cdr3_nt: TGTGCCAGCAGGGGGACGCGGGGGGCCTACGAGCAGTACTTC; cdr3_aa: CASRGTRGAYEQYF
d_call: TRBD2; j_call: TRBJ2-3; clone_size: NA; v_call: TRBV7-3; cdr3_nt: TGTGCCAGCAGCTTAATGTCTAGCGGGAGGGCTAGCACAGATACGCAGTATTTT; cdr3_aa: CASSLMSSGRASTDTQYF
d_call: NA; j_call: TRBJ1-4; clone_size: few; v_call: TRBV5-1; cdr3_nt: TGCGCCAGCAGCTTTCAGGGGCCGGAAGAAAAACTGTTTTTT; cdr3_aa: CASSFQGPEEKLFF
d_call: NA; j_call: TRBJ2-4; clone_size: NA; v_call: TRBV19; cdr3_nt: TGTGCCAGTAGTAGGCTAGGGTCGGGAGACATTCAGTACTTC; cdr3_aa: CASSRLGSGDIQYF
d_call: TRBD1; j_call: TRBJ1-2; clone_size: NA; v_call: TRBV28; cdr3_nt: TGTGCCACACGATCCGGGACAGAATATGGCTACACCTTC; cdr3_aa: CATRSGTEYGYTF
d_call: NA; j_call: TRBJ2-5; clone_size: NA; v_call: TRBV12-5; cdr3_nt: TGTGCTAGTGGTCAGGGGAGCCAGCGGGACCCTTACTCCCAAGAGACCCAGTACTTC; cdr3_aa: CASGQGSQRDPYSQETQYF
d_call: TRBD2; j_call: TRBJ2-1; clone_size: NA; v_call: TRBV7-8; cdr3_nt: TGTGCCAGCAGCTTAGGGCTAGCGGATTACAATGAGCAGTTCTTC; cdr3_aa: CASSLGLADYNEQFF
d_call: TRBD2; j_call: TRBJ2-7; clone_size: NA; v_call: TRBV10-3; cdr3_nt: TGTGCCATAAACATGGAGACGGGACTAGGGTACGAGCAGTACTTC; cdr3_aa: CAINMETGLGYEQYF
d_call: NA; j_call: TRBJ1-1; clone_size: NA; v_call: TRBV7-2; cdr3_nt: TGTGCCAGCAGCCAATTCATCAGGAGTGAAGCTTTCTTT; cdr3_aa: CASSQFIRSEAFF
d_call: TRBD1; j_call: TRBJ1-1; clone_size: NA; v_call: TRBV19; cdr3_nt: TGTGCCAGTAGTATTCAAGAACAGGGGAGGGCTGAAGCTTTCTTT; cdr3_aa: CASSIQEQGRAEAFF
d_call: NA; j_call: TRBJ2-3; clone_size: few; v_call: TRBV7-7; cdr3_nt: TGTGCCAGCAGCCAGGGGGGGACAGATACGCAGTATTTT; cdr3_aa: CASSQGGTDTQYF
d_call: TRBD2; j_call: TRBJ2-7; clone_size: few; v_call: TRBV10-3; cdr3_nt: TGTGCCATCAGTGAGCGCGGGGGCTCCTACGAGCAGTACTTC; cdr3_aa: CAISERGGSYEQYF
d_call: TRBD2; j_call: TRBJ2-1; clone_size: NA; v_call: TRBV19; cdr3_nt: TGTGCCAGTAGTGACAGCGGGAGGAATGAGCAGTTCTTC; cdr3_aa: CASSDSGRNEQFF
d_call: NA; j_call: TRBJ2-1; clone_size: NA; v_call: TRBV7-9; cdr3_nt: TGTGCCAGCAGCTTCGGGACCTACAATGAGCAGTTCTTC; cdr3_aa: CASSFGTYNEQFF
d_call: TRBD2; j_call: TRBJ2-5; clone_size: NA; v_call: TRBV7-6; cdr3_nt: TGTGCCAGCAGTCCGCTAGCGGGAGGGCCGGAGACCCAGTACTTC; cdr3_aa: CASSPLAGGPETQYF
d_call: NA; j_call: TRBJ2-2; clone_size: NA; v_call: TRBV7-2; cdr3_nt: TGTGCCAGCAGCTTGCAGGAGTCTGCCGGGGAGCTGTTTTTT; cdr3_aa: CASSLQESAGELFF
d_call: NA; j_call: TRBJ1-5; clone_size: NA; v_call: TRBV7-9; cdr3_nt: TGTGCCAGCACCTTCGGGGGTCAGCCCCAGCATTTT; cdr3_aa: CASTFGGQPQHF
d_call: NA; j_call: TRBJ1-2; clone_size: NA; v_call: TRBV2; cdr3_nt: TGTGCCGCGAGTGCGCAGAACTATGGCTACACCTTC; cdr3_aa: CAASAQNYGYTF
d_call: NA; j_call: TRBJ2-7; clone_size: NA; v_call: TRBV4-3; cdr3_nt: TGCGCCAGCAGCCAAGGGTCGGGGGCCACCTACGAGCAGTACTTC; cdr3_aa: CASSQGSGATYEQYF
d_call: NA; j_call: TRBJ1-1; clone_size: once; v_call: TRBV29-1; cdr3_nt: TGCAGCGTTGGGAGGGGAGACACTGAAGCTTTCTTT; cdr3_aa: CSVGRGDTEAFF
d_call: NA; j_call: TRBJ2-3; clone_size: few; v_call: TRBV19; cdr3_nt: TGTGCCAGTAGGGAGGGTATTAAAAGCACAGATACGCAGTATTTT; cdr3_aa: CASREGIKSTDTQYF
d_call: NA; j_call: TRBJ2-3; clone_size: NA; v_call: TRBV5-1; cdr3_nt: TGCGCCAGCAGCTTGGCCGGGACCCGGACAGATACGCAGTATTTT; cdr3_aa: CASSLAGTRTDTQYF
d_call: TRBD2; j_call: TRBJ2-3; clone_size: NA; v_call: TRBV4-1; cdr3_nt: TGCGCCAGCAGCCACCGGACTAGCGGGAGTGCAGATACGCAGTATTTT; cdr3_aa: CASSHRTSGSADTQYF
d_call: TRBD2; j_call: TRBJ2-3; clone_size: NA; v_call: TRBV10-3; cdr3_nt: TGTGCCAACAGTATTCTAGCGGGAGGGCCTGATACGCAGTATTTT; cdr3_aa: CANSILAGGPDTQYF
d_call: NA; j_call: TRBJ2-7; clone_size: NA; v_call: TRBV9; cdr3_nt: TGTGCCAGCAGCCCGGGGGGCACAATTGGCTACGAGCAGTACTTC; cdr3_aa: CASSPGGTIGYEQYF
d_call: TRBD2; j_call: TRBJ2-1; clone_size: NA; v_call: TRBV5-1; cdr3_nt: TGCGCCAGCAGCTTGGGAGGGACTACAATCAATGAGCAGTTCTTC; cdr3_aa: CASSLGGTTINEQFF
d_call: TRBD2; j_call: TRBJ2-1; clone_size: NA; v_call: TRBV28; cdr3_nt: TGTGCCAGCAGTCCCCCCGATCTTAGAGGTAGGGGAGGGTATGAGCAGTTCTTC; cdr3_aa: CASSPPDLRGRGGYEQFF
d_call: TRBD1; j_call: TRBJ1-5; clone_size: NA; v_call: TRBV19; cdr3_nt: TGTGCCAGTAGTCCCTGGACAGGGGCGAGCAATCAGCCCCAGCATTTT; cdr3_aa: CASSPWTGASNQPQHF
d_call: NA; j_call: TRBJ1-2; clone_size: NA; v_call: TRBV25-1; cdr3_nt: TGTGCCAGCAGTGAAATTGCTAACTATGGCTACACCTTC; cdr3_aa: CASSEIANYGYTF
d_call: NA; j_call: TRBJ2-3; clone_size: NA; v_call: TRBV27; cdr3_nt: TGTGCCAGCAGTTTCGCACGGGGTGATACGCAGTATTTT; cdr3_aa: CASSFARGDTQYF
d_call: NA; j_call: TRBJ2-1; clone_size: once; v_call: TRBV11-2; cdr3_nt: TGTGCCAGCAGGCGGGACGGCTACAATGAGCAGTTCTTC; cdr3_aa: CASRRDGYNEQFF
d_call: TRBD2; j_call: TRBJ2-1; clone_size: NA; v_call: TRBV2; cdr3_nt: TGTGCCAGCAGTATCGATAGCGGGAGGATGGATGAGCAGTTCTTC; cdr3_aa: CASSIDSGRMDEQFF